This passage covers 19 T cell receptor beta chains from one sample sequenced in a study of shared clonotypes between healthy human individuals. Data came from immunoSEQ multiplex PCR; TCRdb stores just in-frame clones and leaves some out. The sample holds 500,000 to 550,000 clones, around 96% seen once. What was sequenced was naive CD4+ T cells sorted from blood. The subset is: CD45RA+ positively selected. The receptor set was obtained from a woman aged 30 to 39 in good health.

This sequence joins TRBV5-1 and TRBJ2-1; 8 nucleotides match TRBD2. From germline, CDR1 is SGHRS and CDR2 YFSETQ. Trimming cost V 4 bases and J 7 bases; bases outside gene matches: 13. This CDR3 is 16 amino acids long. The CDR3 region has the DNA TGCGCCAGCAGCCGAGGGTGGGCGGGAGGTTGGAATGAGCAGTTCTTC. It encodes CASSRGWAGGWNEQFF.

This clone was counted a few times. The chain links TRBV30 to TRBJ1-1; tentative D call: TRBD1 (5 bases). Germline-derived CDR1 and CDR2 are GTSNPN and SVGIG (reference sequence). V gave up 8 bases and J gave up 1 base, with 14 bases separating them. CDR3 length: 13 amino acids. CDR3 sequence (DNA): TGTGCCGTTGCCCAGGGCCCGAACACTGAAGCTTTCTTT. It translates to CAVAQGPNTEAFF.

The chain has TRBV18 and TRBJ2-1; 12 positions match TRBD2. Germline V gene data show CDR1 as KGHSH and CDR2 as LQKENI. Trimming removed 5 bases from V and 7 bases from J; junction bases left unmatched: 6. This CDR3 has 15 residues. CDR3 region: CASSSGTSGLNEQFF. The CDR3 DNA reads as TGTGCCAGCTCATCCGGGACTAGCGGGTTGAATGAGCAGTTCTTC.

V and J are TRBV9 and TRBJ1-5, with D possibly TRBD1 on 5 matching bases. V lost 0 bases and J lost 6, with 28 bases in between. This CDR3 has 20 amino acids. Per the germline V gene, CDR1 is SGDLS and CDR2 is YYNGEE. As DNA, the CDR3 is TGTGCCAGCAGCGTAGAACACCGGGACCCCCCGGCCCTGCCCCGTCAGCCCCAGCATTTT. Translating gives CASSVEHRDPPALPRQPQHF.

In its sample, this clone was seen once. This chain connects TRBV10-1 to TRBJ2-3; 12 bases are a match to TRBD2. The CDR3 consists of 16 residues. Germline loops: CDR1 WNHNN, CDR2 SYGVQD (reference sequence). V was pared by 2 bases and J by 5 bases, with 5 bases of the junction left unmatched. The CDR3 reads CASSELAGGSGDTQYF. The CDR3 DNA is TGCGCCAGCAGTGAGCTAGCGGGAGGGTCAGGAGATACGCAGTATTTT.

The chain combines TRBV10-1 with TRBJ2-1, with TRBD2 matching 11 bases. V dropped 4 bases and J dropped 6; count of bases not matched to a gene: 17. Germline lookup yields CDR1 WNHNN and CDR2 SYGVQD (reference sequence). This CDR3 region has 19 residues. The CDR3: CASSGPLLAGEGAGNEQFF. The DNA for the CDR3 is TGCGCCAGCAGTGGCCCGCTACTAGCGGGAGAGGGTGCGGGCAATGAGCAGTTCTTC.

Turning to this clone: Other DNA sequences in this sample translate to the same CDR3. CDR3 sequence reads: CASSPWTGVNTEAFF. The CDR3 nucleotides read TGTGCCAGCAGTCCATGGACAGGGGTGAACACTGAAGCTTTCTTT. The chain uses TRBV28 and TRBJ1-1; 9 positions match TRBD1. V lost 5 bases to trimming and J lost 0 bases; unmatched junction nucleotides: 4. CDR1 is MDHEN, CDR2 SYDVKM, per germline. The CDR3 is 15 amino acids.

V and J are TRBV7-2 and TRBJ1-1; D ambiguous. Trimming took 4 bases from V and 1 from J, leaving 13 bases between them. Germline V gene lookup returns CDR1 SGHTA and CDR2 FQGNSA. The CDR3 is 15 amino acids. CDR3 residues: CASSSGNQRNTEAFF. The CDR3 DNA sequence: TGTGCCAGCAGCTCGGGTAACCAAAGGAACACTGAAGCTTTCTTT.

Only one count was recorded for this clone. The V gene is TRBV2, the J gene TRBJ1-1; D is uncertain. Trimming cost V 3 bases and J 0 bases, with 8 bases left between them. The CDR3 length is 14 residues. CDR1 is SNHLY, CDR2 FYNNEI, per germline. Written as DNA, the CDR3 is TGTGCCAGCAGTGAGCGCGGCGTGAACACTGAAGCTTTCTTT. Protein sequence: CASSERGVNTEAFF.

About this clone itself: Other DNA sequences from this sample encode an identical CDR3 as well. The chain carries TRBV18 and TRBJ1-1; 7 bases align to TRBD1. The CDR3 runs 14 residues. Germline CDR1 and CDR2: KGHSH and LQKENI. Losses at the gene ends were 3 bases for V and 2 bases for J; bases not matched to a gene: 3. CDR3 sequence: CASSPTGSNTEAFF. For the CDR3, the DNA is TGTGCCAGCTCACCGACAGGGTCTAACACTGAAGCTTTCTTT.

This clone was observed once. The rearrangement joins TRBV7-6 to TRBJ2-4; 9 bases map to TRBD2. The CDR3 consists of 18 residues. V trimming: 5 bases; J trimming: 1 base; junction bases outside the gene matches: 12. Per the germline V gene, CDR1 is SGHVS and CDR2 is FNYEAQ. In nucleotides, the CDR3 is TGTGCCAGCAGCCCTGGGACTAGCTCCTCCCCTGCCAAAAACATTCAGTACTTC. Its translation is CASSPGTSSSPAKNIQYF.

The chain carries TRBV5-4 and TRBJ2-5, with 7 bases fitting TRBD2. V was pared by 0 bases and J by 4 bases, with 15 bases of the junction left unmatched. The CDR3 is made up of 18 amino acids. CDR1 and CDR2 from the germline V gene are SGHNT and YYREEE (reference sequence). CDR3 in amino acids: CASSLAGVLGGPSETQYF. The CDR3 region has the DNA TGTGCCAGCAGCTTGGCTGGGGTACTGGGAGGGCCATCAGAGACCCAGTACTTC.

The chain joins TRBV19 to TRBJ1-2; D is unresolved. The V gene's germline CDR1 is LNHDA and CDR2 SQIVND (reference sequence). The CDR3 extends over 14 amino acids. Trimming removed 8 bases from V and 0 bases from J, with 13 bases in between. The CDR3 nucleotides are TGTGCCAGTGCTCTAGAGAACGCTAACTATGGCTACACCTTC. It specifies CASALENANYGYTF.

This rearrangement joins TRBV7-2 to TRBJ2-5, with TRBD1 as a possible D gene (6 bases). The CDR3 is 15 amino acids. V lost 2 bases and J 1 base, leaving 11 bases between the germline ends. Germline V lookup: CDR1 SGHTA, CDR2 FQGNSA. Written as DNA, the CDR3 is TGTGCCAGCAGCTTATACGGCAGGGGCCAAGAGACCCAGTACTTC. It codes for CASSLYGRGQETQYF.

The chain employs TRBV6-5 and TRBJ2-1, with TRBD2 identical over 16 bases. J was trimmed by 14 bases and V by 7 bases; bases with no gene match: 11. CDR1 is MNHEY and CDR2 is SVGAGI in the germline V gene. The CDR3 sequence is 15 residues long. The CDR3 protein is CASTPGTSGRAFKFF. DNA of the CDR3: TGTGCCAGCACCCCCGGGACTAGCGGGAGGGCCTTTAAGTTCTTC.

A single count supports this clone. The CDR3 is CASSDRPGADTQYF. For the CDR3, the DNA is TGTGCCAGCAGTGATAGGCCTGGCGCAGATACGCAGTATTTT. The genes are TRBV6-1 and TRBJ2-3; D unresolved. Trimming shortened V by 3 bases and J by 4 bases, and 11 bases separated the two germline ends. Per germline, CDR1 MNHNS and CDR2 SASEGT. The CDR3 sequence is 14 residues long.

Written as DNA, the CDR3 is TGTGCCACCGGACAAGACAGCTCCTACGAGCAGTACTTC. Translating it yields CATGQDSSYEQYF. V gene TRBV15 combines with J gene TRBJ2-7, with D possibly matching TRBD1 (5 bases). CDR3 length: 13 residues. From germline, CDR1 is LNHNV and CDR2 YYDKDF (reference sequence). The V and J ends lost 8 bases and 0 bases respectively, with 11 bases between them.

This chain links TRBV7-9 with TRBJ2-3; D gene unclear. Germline values: CDR1 SEHNR, CDR2 FQNEAQ (reference sequence). Trimming pared 4 bases from V and 2 bases from J, leaving 10 bases between. CDR3 length: 14 residues. The CDR3 is CASSSNRPTDTQYF. DNA for the CDR3: TGTGCCAGCAGCTCTAATCGGCCCACAGATACGCAGTATTTT.

This clone was seen only a few times. The V and J genes are TRBV28 and TRBJ1-5; 10 positions match TRBD1. This CDR3 comprises 17 residues. The germline gives CDR1 MDHEN, CDR2 SYDVKM. V shed 5 bases, J shed 1 base, and the junction held 8 bases outside the gene matches. The CDR3 region is CASSARDRGISNQPQHF. The DNA for the CDR3 is TGTGCCAGCAGTGCCCGGGACAGGGGAATCAGCAATCAGCCCCAGCATTTT.